The 10 T cell receptor beta chains below were found in one sample sequenced in a study of regulatory T cells in long-lasting Graves disease (dated by TCRdb to the early 2020s). The time point label, as the study defines it: newly diagnosed GD, antithyroid drugs for less than 3 months. For both TCR sequencing and RNA sequencing, RNA was extracted from PBMCs in TRIzol. Preparation of the library involved multiplex PCR. Data came from an Illumina HiSeq 4000. To build TCR beta libraries, CDR3 regions were amplified by Arm-PCR using iRepertoire HTBI primers. Using fastp trimming at Q25 and MiXCR clonotype assembly, TCRdb reanalyzed the public sequencing data and kept in-frame beta chains. Each CDR3 protein gets just one entry, which takes the most common genes and DNA from the rows behind it. The sample has 350,000 to 550,000 distinct CDR3 sequences on record, roughly 15% of them singletons. The ten largest clones capture approximately 22% of the sample.

This same sample was also taken into another study, of T cells in Graves' hyperthyroidism and ophthalmopathy.

The sequencing used peripheral blood mononuclear cells (PBMCs), collected at new diagnosis, from a patient treated with antithyroid drugs. The source of these receptors is a woman aged 18-29 years with Graves disease. Donor details come from another sample of the same person, matched by shared clones.

The chain combines TRBV2 with TRBJ2-7, with TRBD2 matching over 11 bases. The CDR3 runs 15 residues. The germline V gene has CDR1 SNHLY and CDR2 FYNNEI. The V segment lost 0 bases and the J segment 7 bases; nucleotides outside the gene matches: 5. The chain's CDR3 is CASSEARTSGWEQYF. The CDR3 region has the DNA TGTGCCAGCAGTGAAGCTAGGACTAGCGGGTGGGAGCAGTACTTC.

This clonotype occurred a few times. A single base separates this from a much larger clone, so it may be a read error. CDR3 region: CASSGTGGALVDTRYF. CDR3 in DNA: TGCGCCAGCAGCGGAACGGGAGGCGCACTAGTAGATACGCGGTATTTT. The gene calls are TRBV5-1 and TRBJ2-3, with 7 bases identical to TRBD2. CDR1 and CDR2 from the germline V gene are SGHRS and YFSETQ. CDR3 length: 16 amino acids. The full variable domain, in which reference TRBV5-1 and TRBJ2-3 provide the parts outside the CDR3, is KAGVTQTPRYLIKTRGQQVTLSCSPISGHRSVSWYQQTPGQGLQFLFEYFSETQRNKGNFPGRFSGRQFSNSRSEMNVSTLELGDSALYLCASSGTGGALVDTRYFGPGTRLTVL.

V gene TRBV7-3 combines with J gene TRBJ1-1, with TRBD1 matching over 8 bases. The CDR3 is made up of 14 amino acids. The trim removed 3 bases at V and 3 bases at J, leaving 3 bases unmatched. Germline V CDR1 and CDR2: SGHTA, FQGTGA. The DNA of the CDR3 is TGTGCCAGCAGCTTGACAGGGGAGGACACTGAAGCTTTCTTT. Encoded protein: CASSLTGEDTEAFF.

The V gene is TRBV6-2 or TRBV6-3, the J gene TRBJ2-5, with 9 bases aligning to TRBD2. Germline CDR1 MNHEY, CDR2 SVGEGT. The CDR3 has 14 residues. V was clipped by 6 bases and J by 4 bases; unmatched bases: 6. The CDR3 sequence: CASREAGGSETQYF. In DNA, the CDR3 is TGTGCCAGCAGGGAAGCGGGAGGATCAGAGACCCAGTACTTC.

This clonotype was counted many times. This chain connects TRBV2 to TRBJ2-2, with 7 bases lining up with TRBD1. This CDR3 comprises 14 residues. V shed 4 bases and J 4 bases; nucleotides not matched to a gene: 3. Germline V gives CDR1 SNHLY, CDR2 FYNNEI. DNA for the CDR3: TGTGCCAGCAGTGTTACAGGGGTCACCGGGGAGCTGTTTTTT. It specifies CASSVTGVTGELFF.

A note on this clonotype: A much bigger clone sits one base away, suggesting this may be a read error. The DNA of the CDR3 is TGTGTCAGCAGTTACTACAATGAGCAGTTCTTC. Its translation is CVSSYYNEQFF. The V call is TRBV2, the J call TRBJ2-1; D is ambiguous. Germline assignment: CDR1 SNHLY and CDR2 FYNNEI. The CDR3 has 11 amino acids.

V usage is TRBV18 and J usage is TRBJ1-3; D is ambiguous. Germline V gene sequence: CDR1 KGHSH, CDR2 LQKENI. The CDR3 sequence is 15 residues long. V lost 2 bases, J lost 1 base, and 9 bases lay in between. CDR3 region: CASSPDLRSGNTIYF. DNA for the CDR3: TGTGCCAGCTCACCAGACCTCAGATCTGGAAACACCATATATTTT.

The rearrangement uses TRBV5-1 and TRBJ2-7; TRBD2 agrees at 9 bases. Germline assignment: CDR1 SGHRS and CDR2 YFSETQ. The ends lost 4 bases at V and 3 bases at J; junction bases unmatched: 14. CDR3 size: 17 residues. The DNA of the CDR3 is TGCGCCAGCAGCGCGGGGTTGAGTGCTAGCGGGAACTACGAGCAGTACTTC. This translates into CASSAGLSASGNYEQYF.

The V call is TRBV7-9, the J call TRBJ2-7, with D possibly matching TRBD2 (6 bases). The CDR3 totals 14 residues. The ends were cut back, 5 bases at V and 0 bases at J, with 11 bases in the middle. Germline V gene lookup returns CDR1 SEHNR and CDR2 FQNEAQ (reference sequence). The CDR3 DNA reads TGTGCCAGCAGCCCGTGGACTAACTCCTACGAGCAGTACTTC. Its translation: CASSPWTNSYEQYF.

The rearrangement uses TRBV13 and TRBJ2-6; tentatively, D is TRBD1 or TRBD2 (5 bases each). The V gene's germline CDR1 is PRHDT and CDR2 FYEKMQ (reference sequence). V shed 3 bases and J shed 0 bases, with 15 bases lying between them. CDR3 size: 18 residues. The CDR3 region is CASSLAGTVASGANVLTF. The CDR3 DNA reads TGTGCCAGCAGCTTGGCCGGGACGGTAGCCTCTGGGGCCAACGTCCTGACTTTC. Full variable domain (rest looked up from reference TRBV13 and TRBJ2-6): AAGVIQSPRHLIKEKRETATLKCYPIPRHDTVYWYQQGPGQDPQFLISFYEKMQSDKGSIPDRFSAQQFSDYHSELNMSSLELGDSALYFCASSLAGTVASGANVLTFGAGSRLTVL.